This TCR beta chain appears in the sequencing data of a study of blood T cell repertoires in COVID-19. The CDR3 is made up of 15 amino acids. The V segment lost 2 bases and the J segment 3 bases; nucleotides outside the gene matches: 7. Germline values: CDR1 MNHEY, CDR2 SVGAGI. The repertoire was sequenced with immunoSEQ multiplex PCR; TCRdb's copy has only in-frame clones and lacks some. The sample contains under 450,000 clones, about 87% of which appear only once. This clone is a singleton in its sample. This TCR was recovered from a man aged 30 to 39 who had recovered from COVID-19. J is TRBJ2-7 and V is TRBV6-5; 7 bases are a match to TRBD1. Sequences were obtained from PBMCs or T cells enriched from blood (not recorded which). The CDR3 DNA reads TGTGCCAGCAGTTACGAAAGCCCAGGGGGCTACGAGCAGTACTTC. It yields the protein CASSYESPGGYEQYF.